This TCR beta chain was retrieved from a study of T cells in Graves' hyperthyroidism and ophthalmopathy. Regions amplified from RNA transcripts were the TCR beta CDR3 regions. Using the HTBI primer set, a first-round RT-PCR was run on the TCR CDR3. A single record per CDR3 protein comes from TCRdb applying MiXCR to the multiplex PCR reads. The sample carries approximately 720,000 distinct CDR3 sequences, approximately 19% recorded once. Whole-study results and caveats: A model of 13 V-J features distinguished ophthalmopathy from stable hyperthyroidism. Within blood appeared most thyroid clonotypes that had expanded above 0.001.

V was shortened by 2 bases and J by 1 base, with 13 bases between the two germline ends. The CDR3 spans 16 residues. CDR1 is MGHRA and CDR2 is YSYEKL in the germline V gene. This clonotype has only a few counts. Its specificity is unknown. The hyperthyroidism patients had all been newly diagnosed, and their disease duration was under 2 months. Their ages ranged from 18 to 65 years. Predating any ophthalmopathy symptoms, the blood sample was taken at first hyperthyroidism diagnosis. Material for sequencing was blood. V and J are TRBV4-1 and TRBJ2-3; the D gene is possibly TRBD1 (6 bases). This sequence was found in a woman aged 50 to 60 with Graves' hyperthyroidism that later progressed to Graves' ophthalmopathy. CDR3 sequence: CASSQPGATGTDTQYF. DNA for the CDR3: TGCGCCAGCAGCCAACCAGGGGCGACCGGCACAGATACGCAGTATTTT.